The rows below give T cell receptor beta chains drawn from one sample of a study of blood T cell repertoires in COVID-19. Assay: immunoSEQ multiplex PCR; the TCRdb copy retains only in-frame clones and omits some. The repertoire holds about 220,000 clones, with approximately 80% as singletons. Source material: PBMCs or T cells enriched from blood (not recorded which). Receptors were obtained from a woman aged 55-70 years who had recovered from COVID-19. Both conserved end residues are part of each CDR3. A D gene is named only where the DNA matches it firmly. The size of a clone is reported for some rows only, either as once, few or many, or as a class for expanded clones.

cdr3_aa,cdr3_nt,cdr3_length,d_call,clone_size,j_call,v_call
CASSLWGTGDGYTF,TGTGCCAGCAGTTTATGGGGGACAGGGGATGGCTACACCTTC,14,TRBD1,-,TRBJ1-2,TRBV27
CASSGGGTGIYNEQFF,TGCGCCAGCAGCGGAGGCGGGACAGGGATCTACAATGAGCAGTTCTTC,16,TRBD1,-,TRBJ2-1,TRBV5-1
CASSIRLAEETQYF,TGTGCCAGCAGCATCCGACTAGCGGAAGAGACCCAGTACTTC,14,TRBD2,-,TRBJ2-5,TRBV11-2
CASSYSNSNSNSPLHF,TGTGCCAGCAGTTACTCAAACAGCAATTCCAATTCACCCCTCCACTTT,16,-,few,TRBJ1-6,TRBV6-5
CASSLSWQGEENYGYTF,TGTGCCAGCAGCCTATCCTGGCAGGGTGAAGAGAACTATGGCTACACCTTC,17,-,-,TRBJ1-2,TRBV14
CASSEGTAYEQYF,TGTGCCAGCAGTGAAGGGACAGCCTACGAGCAGTACTTC,13,-,-,TRBJ2-7,TRBV2
CASSQDPDQETQYF,TGTGCCAGCAGCCAAGATCCCGACCAAGAGACCCAGTACTTC,14,-,-,TRBJ2-5,TRBV14
CASSGGQGDTEAFF,TGCGCCAGCAGCGGGGGACAGGGAGACACTGAAGCTTTCTTT,14,TRBD1,-,TRBJ1-1,TRBV5-1
CASSPEYQETQYF,TGTGCCAGCAGCCCCGAGTACCAAGAGACCCAGTACTTC,13,-,-,TRBJ2-5,TRBV5-4
CASSQERVPTNEKLFF,TGTGCCAGCAGCCAAGAGAGGGTGCCGACTAATGAAAAACTGTTTTTT,16,-,-,TRBJ1-4,TRBV3-1/TRBV3-2
CASSEGQGAGDIQYF,TGTGCCAGCAGTGAAGGACAGGGGGCCGGGGACATTCAGTACTTC,15,TRBD1,-,TRBJ2-4,TRBV2
CASGAQETQYF,TGTGCCAGCGGGGCCCAAGAGACCCAGTACTTC,11,-,-,TRBJ2-5,TRBV2
CASRSGGGMYEQYF,TGTGCCAGCAGGTCAGGAGGCGGAATGTACGAGCAGTACTTC,14,-,-,TRBJ2-7,TRBV2
CASVLAGGSYNEQFF,TGTGCCAGCGTGCTAGCGGGAGGCTCCTACAATGAGCAGTTCTTC,15,TRBD2,-,TRBJ2-1,TRBV5-8
CASSHNEEGLGRGGYTF,TGTGCCAGCAGCCATAACGAGGAGGGCCTGGGCCGTGGAGGCTACACCTTC,17,-,-,TRBJ1-2,TRBV3-1/TRBV3-2
CASSLVAGRAVYEQYF,TGTGCCAGCAGCTTAGTTGCGGGACGCGCGGTATACGAGCAGTACTTC,16,-,once,TRBJ2-7,TRBV7-2
CASSLEGQGIQYEQFF,TGTGCCAGCAGCTTAGAAGGGCAGGGAATTCAGTATGAGCAGTTCTTC,16,-,-,TRBJ2-1,TRBV11-2
CASSLGLWREGLNEQFF,TGCGCCAGCAGCTTGGGGCTCTGGCGGGAGGGCCTCAATGAGCAGTTCTTC,17,TRBD2,-,TRBJ2-1,TRBV5-1
CASSTGTGGINQPQHF,TGTGCCAGCAGCACCGGGACAGGGGGTATCAATCAGCCCCAGCATTTT,16,TRBD1,many,TRBJ1-5,TRBV7-9
CASSARQSSYGYTF,TGTGCCAGTAGTGCTCGACAGAGTTCCTATGGCTACACCTTC,14,-,-,TRBJ1-2,TRBV19
CASSRTGVNSPLHF,TGTGCCAGTAGTAGGACAGGGGTAAATTCACCCCTCCACTTT,14,TRBD1,-,TRBJ1-6,TRBV19
CASSIIPGGEQFF,TGTGCCAGTAGTATCATCCCAGGGGGTGAGCAGTTCTTC,13,TRBD1,-,TRBJ2-1,TRBV19
CASGTLSTYEQYF,TGTGCCAGCGGGACTCTTTCTACATACGAGCAGTACTTC,13,-,-,TRBJ2-7,TRBV10-3
CASSGLAGGLYEQYF,TGCGCCAGCAGCGGACTAGCGGGAGGCCTCTACGAGCAGTACTTC,15,TRBD2,-,TRBJ2-7,TRBV5-1
CASSRTETYEKLFF,TGTGCCAGTAGTAGGACAGAAACCTATGAAAAACTGTTTTTT,14,-,once,TRBJ1-4,TRBV19
CATSRDGSEESYEQYF,TGTGCCACCAGCAGAGACGGGAGCGAGGAATCCTACGAGCAGTACTTC,16,-,-,TRBJ2-7,TRBV15
CASSPAGDTQYF,TGTGCCAGCAGCCCGGCCGGGGATACGCAGTATTTT,12,-,-,TRBJ2-3,TRBV3-1/TRBV3-2
CASSSPGTPLHF,TGTGCCAGCAGCTCGCCAGGGACACCCCTCCACTTT,12,-,-,TRBJ1-6,TRBV7-2
CASSPQGEEQFF,TGTGCCAGCAGCCCACAGGGAGAAGAGCAGTTCTTC,12,-,few,TRBJ2-1,TRBV5-4
CASSQEPGQTYEQYF,TGCGCCAGCAGCCAAGAACCGGGACAAACCTACGAGCAGTACTTC,15,-,-,TRBJ2-7,TRBV4-1
CSVLRGSPVYGYTF,TGCAGCGTCCTAAGGGGCAGCCCGGTCTATGGCTACACCTTC,14,-,-,TRBJ1-2,TRBV29-1
CASRVKTSHLTDTQYF,TGTGCCAGTAGAGTCAAGACTAGCCATTTAACAGATACGCAGTATTTT,16,TRBD2,-,TRBJ2-3,TRBV19
CASSSSPPGTSGGSSYNEQFF,TGTGCCAGCAGCTCCAGCCCCCCCGGGACTAGCGGGGGCAGCTCCTACAATGAGCAGTTCTTC,21,TRBD2,-,TRBJ2-1,TRBV9
CASSLLGLSSYEQYF,TGTGCCAGCAGCTTGCTCGGACTTTCCTCCTACGAGCAGTACTTC,15,-,-,TRBJ2-7,TRBV5-6
CASSSYRGLREAFF,TGTGCCAGCAGTTCCTACAGGGGGCTAAGGGAAGCTTTCTTT,14,TRBD1,few,TRBJ1-1,TRBV6-5
CASSPGQGADTQYF,TGTGCCAGCAGCCCGGGACAGGGGGCAGATACGCAGTATTTT,14,TRBD1,few,TRBJ2-3,TRBV6-2/TRBV6-3
CASSPGGVVAGGHEQFF,TGTGCCAGCAGCCCTGGTGGGGTAGTAGCGGGAGGGCATGAGCAGTTCTTC,17,TRBD2,-,TRBJ2-1,TRBV5-4
CASSPAGTGVQPQHF,TGTGCCAGCTCACCGGCCGGGACAGGGGTTCAGCCCCAGCATTTT,15,TRBD1,-,TRBJ1-5,TRBV18
CAIKGATNEKLFF,TGTGCCATCAAAGGAGCAACTAATGAAAAACTGTTTTTT,13,-,-,TRBJ1-4,TRBV10-3
CASSLSGGAGQETQYF,TGCGCCAGCAGCTTAAGCGGGGGGGCCGGTCAAGAGACCCAGTACTTC,16,TRBD2,few,TRBJ2-5,TRBV5-1
CASSQVRGGTGELFF,TGCGCCAGCAGCCAAGTCAGGGGAGGGACCGGGGAGCTGTTTTTT,15,-,-,TRBJ2-2,TRBV4-1
CASSILGSGSEQPQHF,TGTGCCAGTAGTATTTTGGGATCTGGGAGCGAGCAGCCCCAGCATTTT,16,-,few,TRBJ1-5,TRBV19
CASSLTSYEQFF,TGTGCCAGCAGCTTGACTAGCTATGAGCAGTTCTTC,12,TRBD2,once,TRBJ2-1,TRBV11-3
CATIPGLGQANQETQYF,TGTGCCACCATTCCGGGATTAGGACAGGCGAACCAAGAGACCCAGTACTTC,17,TRBD1,once,TRBJ2-5,TRBV25-1
CASSDQIRSGNTIYF,TGTGCCAGCAGTGATCAGATTCGGAGCGGAAACACCATATATTTT,15,-,-,TRBJ1-3,TRBV25-1
CASSHSQGFYGYTF,TGTGCCAGCAGCCACAGCCAGGGGTTCTATGGCTACACCTTC,14,-,-,TRBJ1-2,TRBV3-1/TRBV3-2
CASFRDRANTEAFF,TGTGCCAGTTTCCGGGACAGGGCGAACACTGAAGCTTTCTTT,14,TRBD1,few,TRBJ1-1,TRBV19
CASSMYGGEQYF,TGTGCCAGTAGTATGTACGGGGGCGAGCAGTACTTC,12,-,once,TRBJ2-7,TRBV19
CASRFETSGYNEQFF,TGTGCCAGCAGGTTTGAGACTAGCGGCTACAATGAGCAGTTCTTC,15,TRBD2,-,TRBJ2-1,TRBV7-9
CASSFSYRQPQHF,TGTGCCAGCAGTTTCTCCTACAGGCAGCCCCAGCATTTT,13,-,-,TRBJ1-5,TRBV27
CASNRTGAYTF,TGTGCCAGCAACCGGACAGGAGCCTACACCTTC,11,-,-,TRBJ1-2,TRBV21-1
CASSLALQGGTEAFF,TGTGCCAGCAGCTTAGCATTACAGGGGGGGACTGAAGCTTTCTTT,15,TRBD1,many,TRBJ1-1,TRBV7-9
CASSLRMAGYQPQHF,TGTGCCAGCAGCTTGAGGATGGCAGGGTATCAGCCCCAGCATTTT,15,-,-,TRBJ1-5,TRBV5-5
CASPRGRRGVYGYTF,TGTGCCAGCCCCAGAGGGCGACGGGGGGTCTATGGCTACACCTTC,15,-,-,TRBJ1-2,TRBV11-1
CATSDRLRDYGYTF,TGTGCCACCAGTGATCGGCTCCGGGACTATGGCTACACCTTC,14,-,-,TRBJ1-2,TRBV24-1
CASRPGGSTDTQYF,TGTGCCAGCCGGCCGGGTGGGAGCACAGATACGCAGTATTTT,14,-,once,TRBJ2-3,TRBV7-8
CASTPIGGGGYTF,TGTGCCAGCACCCCCATCGGGGGTGGCGGCTACACCTTC,13,-,-,TRBJ1-2,TRBV12-3/TRBV12-4
CAISDRGFADTQYF,TGTGCCATCAGTGACCGGGGGTTTGCAGATACGCAGTATTTT,14,-,-,TRBJ2-3,TRBV10-3